The 25 T cell receptor beta chains in this list originate from one sample, sequenced in a study of blood T cell repertoires in COVID-19. Profiling relied on immunoSEQ multiplex PCR, and the TCRdb table lists in-frame clones only, not all of them. This repertoire shows about 320,000 clones, more than 85% found once; its top ten account for roughly 3.6%. The sample taken for sequencing was PBMCs or T cells enriched from blood (not recorded which). The receptors were sampled from a young woman who had been exposed to COVID-19.

The chain employs TRBV5-5 and TRBJ1-1, with TRBD1 matching 7 bases. This CDR3 region has 16 residues. Germline-derived CDR1 and CDR2 are SGHKS and YYEKEE (reference sequence). Germline trimming cut 1 base from V and 0 bases from J; bases unmatched to any gene: 6. The CDR3 protein is CASSLRGRGVNTEAFF. The CDR3, as DNA: TGTGCCAGCAGCTTGAGAGGCAGGGGGGTGAACACTGAAGCTTTCTTT.

The rearrangement joins TRBV7-8 to TRBJ1-2, with D perhaps matching TRBD1 (5 bases). Between the trimmed V and J ends, which lost 5 bases and 8 bases, there was a span of 18 bases. Germline V gives CDR1 SGHVS, CDR2 FQNEAQ. The CDR3 extends over 14 amino acids. The CDR3 DNA follows: TGTGCCAGCAGCCCCGGCTGGACACCGAAGGGCTACACCTTC. This encodes CASSPGWTPKGYTF.

The table lists this clone with a count of one. This chain joins TRBV5-1 and TRBJ2-1; D perhaps matches TRBD1 (5 bases). Trimming stripped 0 bases from V and 0 bases from J, with 13 bases between. The germline V gene has CDR1 SGHRS and CDR2 YFSETQ. The CDR3 is made up of 17 amino acids. DNA of the CDR3: TGCGCCAGCAGCTTGGGACAGAGTTATAGCTCCTACAATGAGCAGTTCTTC. This codes for CASSLGQSYSSYNEQFF.

The V gene is TRBV9, the J gene TRBJ2-5; TRBD2 aligns across 9 bases. In germline, CDR1 is SGDLS, CDR2 YYNGEE. CDR3 length: 15 amino acids. The ends lost 0 bases at V and 8 bases at J; junction bases unmatched: 8. This chain's CDR3 is CASSVGAGGRRTQYF. Written as DNA, the CDR3 is TGTGCCAGCAGCGTAGGAGCGGGGGGCAGGAGAACCCAGTACTTC.

CDR3 loop: CASSSEGTGGKLPLHF. For the CDR3, the DNA is TGCGCCAGCAGCTCCGAGGGGACAGGGGGAAAATTGCCCCTCCACTTT. The genes are TRBV5-1 and TRBJ1-6; 11 bases fit TRBD1. The CDR3 is 16 amino acids. Trimming removed 3 bases from V and 13 bases from J; junction bases left unmatched: 12. From germline, CDR1 is SGHRS and CDR2 YFSETQ.

DNA for the CDR3: TGTGCCAGCAGACCAATTCTAGGGGAAACCATATATTTT. This gives the protein CASRPILGETIYF. The rearrangement links TRBV7-9 to TRBJ1-3; TRBD1 might be the D (5 bases). The V and J ends lost 6 bases and 10 bases respectively, with 16 bases between them. Germline V CDR1 and CDR2: SEHNR, FQNEAQ (reference sequence). The CDR3 has 13 residues.

The chain has TRBV4-2 and TRBJ2-3; 14 bases agree with TRBD2. CDR1 and CDR2 (germline): LGHNA, YNFKEQ. The J segment lost 5 bases and the V segment lost 3 bases, leaving 4 bases of the junction unmatched. The CDR3 totals 16 residues. For the CDR3, the DNA is TGTGCCAGCAGCCATAGACTAGCGGGGGGGCAAGATACGCAGTATTTT. Its protein is CASSHRLAGGQDTQYF.

The chain has TRBV4-3 and TRBJ1-3, with 8 positions matching TRBD1. CDR1 and CDR2 from the germline V gene are LGHNA and YSLEER. CDR3 length: 16 amino acids. V shed 4 bases, J shed 4 bases, and the junction held 9 bases outside the gene matches. The CDR3 sequence is CASSPRQGPLGNTIYF. DNA of the CDR3: TGCGCCAGCAGCCCGCGACAGGGGCCCCTCGGAAACACCATATATTTT.

The rearrangement joins TRBV24-1 to TRBJ1-3; the match to TRBD1 covers 7 bases. Per the germline V gene, CDR1 is KGHDR and CDR2 is SFDVKD. With V trimmed by 3 bases and J by 1 base, 14 bases remained unmatched. The CDR3 runs to 19 residues. The CDR3 sequence: CATSDPGTDYLGSGNTIYF. The DNA of the CDR3 is TGTGCCACCAGTGATCCCGGGACAGACTACTTGGGTTCTGGAAACACCATATATTTT.

This clone was counted a single time. The rearrangement links TRBV9 to TRBJ2-5, with 11 bases identical to TRBD2. Germline V gene lookup returns CDR1 SGDLS and CDR2 YYNGEE. The CDR3 spans 16 residues. V lost 3 bases and J lost 5; bases outside the gene matches: 9. CDR3: CASSATSGDGWETQYF. CDR3 nucleotides: TGTGCCAGCAGCGCGACTAGCGGGGACGGGTGGGAGACCCAGTACTTC.

The chain employs TRBV4-1 and TRBJ2-2; no definite D call. The V end was cut by 2 bases, the J end by 0 bases, with 16 bases between. From germline, CDR1 is MGHRA and CDR2 YSYEKL. The CDR3 spans 18 residues. CDR3 sequence: CASSQSTRPFPNTGELFF. The CDR3 coding sequence is TGCGCCAGCAGCCAATCGACCAGGCCCTTTCCGAACACCGGGGAGCTGTTTTTT.

The V and J genes are TRBV19 and TRBJ1-6; 8 positions match TRBD1. This CDR3 is built from 16 residues. Germline V gene data show CDR1 as LNHDA and CDR2 as SQIVND (reference sequence). The junction had 9 bases not matched to a gene; V was cut back by 3 bases and J by 8 bases. The CDR3 DNA is TGTGCCAGTAGTATTCTCCGTGCAGGGGGCGATTCACCCCTCCACTTT. Encoded protein: CASSILRAGGDSPLHF.

V usage is TRBV5-1 and J usage is TRBJ2-4; TRBD2 is a possible D gene (6 bases). Germline values: CDR1 SGHRS, CDR2 YFSETQ. Trimming removed 7 bases at V and 0 bases at J, with 14 bases between. CDR3 length: 15 amino acids. The CDR3 DNA follows: TGCGCCAGCGCCCCTGGAGGGATAGCCAAAAACATTCAGTACTTC. It yields the protein CASAPGGIAKNIQYF. Full variable domain (outside the CDR3, taken from reference TRBV5-1 and TRBJ2-4): KAGVTQTPRYLIKTRGQQVTLSCSPISGHRSVSWYQQTPGQGLQFLFEYFSETQRNKGNFPGRFSGRQFSNSRSEMNVSTLELGDSALYLCASAPGGIAKNIQYFGAGTRLSVL.

V and J are TRBV7-9 and TRBJ2-1, with 9 positions matching TRBD2. Losses at the gene ends were 6 bases for V and 4 bases for J; bases not matched to a gene: 10. The germline V gene has CDR1 SEHNR and CDR2 FQNEAQ (reference sequence). The CDR3 contains 16 residues. The CDR3 region is CASRRYGGGDYNEQFF. CDR3 coding DNA: TGTGCCAGCAGACGCTACGGCGGGGGGGATTACAATGAGCAGTTCTTC.

The rearrangement links TRBV7-8 to TRBJ2-1, with a possible D match to TRBD2 (5 bases). From germline, CDR1 is SGHVS and CDR2 FQNEAQ. V lost 3 bases and J 8 bases, leaving 17 bases between the germline ends. There are 15 residues in the CDR3. The CDR3 loop reads CASSFPAVRRDEQFF. The CDR3 nucleotides are TGTGCCAGCAGCTTTCCAGCGGTGCGACGGGATGAGCAGTTCTTC.

The genes are TRBV11-2 and TRBJ1-4; D not certain. CDR1 is SGHAT, CDR2 FQNNGV, per germline. This CDR3 spans 16 amino acids. V was clipped by 1 base and J by 4 bases, with 13 bases between them. The CDR3 DNA is TGTGCCAGCAGCTTAGGGAATCAGGTCCTTAATGAAAAACTGTTTTTT. This encodes CASSLGNQVLNEKLFF.

The V gene is TRBV10-3, the J gene TRBJ1-1; 9 positions match TRBD1. Germline V gene sequence: CDR1 ENHRY, CDR2 SYGVKD. V shed 6 bases and J 3 bases; nucleotides not matched to a gene: 2. The CDR3 totals 13 residues. The CDR3 is CAISGDRDTEAFF. In DNA form, the CDR3 reads TGTGCCATCAGCGGGGACAGGGACACTGAAGCTTTCTTT.

The chain uses TRBV7-8 and TRBJ1-2; D is perhaps TRBD1 (6 bases). The CDR3 sequence is 13 residues long. The germline V gene has CDR1 SGHVS and CDR2 FQNEAQ. Between the trimmed V and J ends, which lost 1 base and 4 bases, there was a span of 7 bases. The CDR3 nucleotides are TGTGCCAGCAGCTTAGACAGGGTCTATGGCTACACCTTC. Amino acid sequence: CASSLDRVYGYTF.

The genes are TRBV11-2 and TRBJ2-5; D is unresolved. The V and J ends lost 3 bases and 2 bases respectively, with 10 bases between them. CDR1 is SGHAT and CDR2 is FQNNGV in the germline V gene. The CDR3 sequence is 14 residues long. CDR3 sequence (DNA): TGTGCCAGCAGCTTTAGACATTCACAAGAGACCCAGTACTTC. This translates into CASSFRHSQETQYF.

J is TRBJ2-4 and V is TRBV7-2, with TRBD1 as a possible D gene (6 bases). The CDR3 runs to 17 residues. The germline V and J ends were trimmed by 8 bases and 3 bases, with 23 bases remaining between them. In germline, CDR1 is SGHTA, CDR2 FQGNSA. CDR3: CASSLVTGLSGKNIQYF. CDR3 in DNA: TGTGCCAGCTCCTTGGTGACAGGCTTAAGCGGCAAAAACATTCAGTACTTC.

The CDR3 DNA is TGTGCCAGCAGCTCGGGACTAGCAGGCGCAGATACGCAGTATTTT. It encodes CASSSGLAGADTQYF. The V gene is TRBV7-3, the J gene TRBJ2-3; 9 bases line up with TRBD2. This CDR3 spans 15 amino acids. The germline V gene has CDR1 SGHTA and CDR2 FQGTGA. With V trimmed by 4 bases and J by 4 bases, 6 bases remained unmatched.

The chain combines TRBV5-6 with TRBJ1-2; 7 bases are a match to TRBD1. Germline trimming cut 0 bases from V and 2 bases from J; bases unmatched to any gene: 7. The CDR3 extends over 16 amino acids. CDR1 SGHDT and CDR2 YYEEEE come from the germline V gene. The CDR3 coding sequence is TGTGCCAGCAGCTTGGCCCTCGGCAGGGGGAACTATGGCTACACCTTC. This gives the protein CASSLALGRGNYGYTF.

The chain joins TRBV12-3 or TRBV12-4 to TRBJ2-7; TRBD1 might be the D (6 bases). The CDR3 spans 13 residues. Between the trimmed V and J ends, which lost 2 bases and 6 bases, there was a span of 11 bases. DNA of the CDR3: TGTGCCAGCAGTTTAACAGGGCTCCTCGAGCAGTACTTC. This translates into CASSLTGLLEQYF.

Only one count was recorded for this clone. The J gene is TRBJ1-2, the V gene TRBV5-1; 7 bases are shared with TRBD1. Trimming at V came to 0 bases and at J to 0 bases, leaving 5 bases not matched to a gene. Germline CDR1 is SGHRS and CDR2 is YFSETQ. The CDR3 totals 16 residues. The CDR3 DNA follows: TGCGCCAGCAGCTTGGCACGGGACAGCCCTAACTATGGCTACACCTTC. Encoded protein: CASSLARDSPNYGYTF.

The CDR3 loop is CASRAEGLGGYTF. Written as DNA, the CDR3 is TGTGCCAGCCGGGCCGAGGGTCTGGGTGGCTACACCTTC. V gene TRBV2 combines with J gene TRBJ1-2; D is ambiguous. The V end was cut by 8 bases, the J end by 7 bases, with 17 bases between. The V gene's germline CDR1 is SNHLY and CDR2 FYNNEI. This CDR3 spans 13 amino acids.